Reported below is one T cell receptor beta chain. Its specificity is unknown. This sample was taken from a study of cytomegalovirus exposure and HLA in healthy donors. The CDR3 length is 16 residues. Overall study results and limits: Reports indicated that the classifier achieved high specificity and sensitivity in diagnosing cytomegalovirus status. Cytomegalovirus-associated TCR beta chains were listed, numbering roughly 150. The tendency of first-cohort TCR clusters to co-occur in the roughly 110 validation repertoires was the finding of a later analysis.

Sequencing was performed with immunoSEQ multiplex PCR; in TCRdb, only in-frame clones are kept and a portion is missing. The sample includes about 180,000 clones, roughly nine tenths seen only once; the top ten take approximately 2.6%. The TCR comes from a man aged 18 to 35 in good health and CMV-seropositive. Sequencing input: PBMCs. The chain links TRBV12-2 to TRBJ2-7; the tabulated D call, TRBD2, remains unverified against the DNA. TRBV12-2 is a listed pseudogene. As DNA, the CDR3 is TGTGCAAGTCGCCTCTCACTTAGCGCTTACTCCTACGAGCAGTACTTC. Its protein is CASRLSLSAYSYEQYF.